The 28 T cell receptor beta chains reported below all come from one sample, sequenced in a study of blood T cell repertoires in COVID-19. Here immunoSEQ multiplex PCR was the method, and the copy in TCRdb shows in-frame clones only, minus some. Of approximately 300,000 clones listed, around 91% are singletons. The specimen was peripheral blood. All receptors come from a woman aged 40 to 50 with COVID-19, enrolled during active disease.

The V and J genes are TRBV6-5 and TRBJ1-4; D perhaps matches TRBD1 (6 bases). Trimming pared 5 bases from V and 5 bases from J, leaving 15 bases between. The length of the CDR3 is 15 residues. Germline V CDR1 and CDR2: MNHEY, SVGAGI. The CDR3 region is CASSPYNQGNEKLFF. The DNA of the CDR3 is TGTGCCAGCAGTCCGTATAACCAGGGGAATGAAAAACTGTTTTTT.

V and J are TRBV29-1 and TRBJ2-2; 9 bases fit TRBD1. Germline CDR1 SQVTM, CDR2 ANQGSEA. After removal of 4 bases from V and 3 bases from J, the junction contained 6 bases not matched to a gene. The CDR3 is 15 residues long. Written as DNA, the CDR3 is TGCAGCGTTGGAAAACAGGGGGCGCACACCGGGGAGCTGTTTTTT. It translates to CSVGKQGAHTGELFF.

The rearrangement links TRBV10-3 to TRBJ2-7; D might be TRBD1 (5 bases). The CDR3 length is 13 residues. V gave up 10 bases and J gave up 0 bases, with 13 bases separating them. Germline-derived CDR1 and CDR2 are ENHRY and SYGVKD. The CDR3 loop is CATLQGDSYEQYF. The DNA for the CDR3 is TGTGCCACCTTACAAGGGGACTCCTACGAGCAGTACTTC.

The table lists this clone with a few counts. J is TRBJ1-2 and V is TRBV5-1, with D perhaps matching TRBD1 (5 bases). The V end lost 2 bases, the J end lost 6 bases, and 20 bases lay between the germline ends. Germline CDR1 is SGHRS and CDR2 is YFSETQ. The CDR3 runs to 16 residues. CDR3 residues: CASSLAWGRAIDGYTF. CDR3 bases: TGCGCCAGCAGCTTAGCTTGGGGCAGGGCGATAGATGGCTACACCTTC.

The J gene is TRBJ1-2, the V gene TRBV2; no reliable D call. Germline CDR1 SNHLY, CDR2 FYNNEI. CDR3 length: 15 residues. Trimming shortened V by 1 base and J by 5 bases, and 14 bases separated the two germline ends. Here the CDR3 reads CASSEGREGRYGYTF. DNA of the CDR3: TGTGCCAGCAGTGAAGGGCGGGAGGGAAGATATGGCTACACCTTC. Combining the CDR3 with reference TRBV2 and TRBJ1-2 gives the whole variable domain EPEVTQTPSHQVTQMGQEVILRCVPISNHLYFYWYRQILGQKVEFLVSFYNNEISEKSEIFDDQFSVERPDGSNFTLKIRSTKLEDSAMYFCASSEGREGRYGYTFGSGTRLTVV.

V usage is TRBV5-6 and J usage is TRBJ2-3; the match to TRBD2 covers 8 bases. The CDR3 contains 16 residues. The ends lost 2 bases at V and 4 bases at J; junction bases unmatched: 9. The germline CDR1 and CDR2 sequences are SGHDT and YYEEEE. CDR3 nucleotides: TGTGCCAGCAGCTTAGCGGGGGTCGGTTTGGCAGATACGCAGTATTTT. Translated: CASSLAGVGLADTQYF.

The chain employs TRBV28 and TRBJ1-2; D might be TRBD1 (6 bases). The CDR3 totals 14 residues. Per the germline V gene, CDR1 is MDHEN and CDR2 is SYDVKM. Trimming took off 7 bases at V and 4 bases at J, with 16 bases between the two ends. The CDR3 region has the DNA TGTGCCAGCACCCTTACCTTGGACAGCTATGGCTACACCTTC. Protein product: CASTLTLDSYGYTF.

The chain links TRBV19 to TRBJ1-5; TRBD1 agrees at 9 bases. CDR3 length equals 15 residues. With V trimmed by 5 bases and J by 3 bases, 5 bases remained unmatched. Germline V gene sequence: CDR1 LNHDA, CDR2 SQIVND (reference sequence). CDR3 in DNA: TGTGCCAGTAGTCCAGGACAGGGGCACAATCAGCCCCAGCATTTT. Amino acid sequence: CASSPGQGHNQPQHF.

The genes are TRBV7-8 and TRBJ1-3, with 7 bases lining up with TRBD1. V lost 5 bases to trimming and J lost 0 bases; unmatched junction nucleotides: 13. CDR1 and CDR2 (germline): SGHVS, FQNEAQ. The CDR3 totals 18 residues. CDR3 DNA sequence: TGTGCCAGCAGCACCCGGGGGACAGCATATAACTCTGGAAACACCATATATTTT. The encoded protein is CASSTRGTAYNSGNTIYF.

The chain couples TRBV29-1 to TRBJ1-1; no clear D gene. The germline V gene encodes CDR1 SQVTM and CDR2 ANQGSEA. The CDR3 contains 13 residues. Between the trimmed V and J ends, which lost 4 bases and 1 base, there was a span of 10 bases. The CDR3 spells CSVGAFANTEAFF. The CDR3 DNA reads TGCAGCGTTGGGGCATTTGCGAACACTGAAGCTTTCTTT.

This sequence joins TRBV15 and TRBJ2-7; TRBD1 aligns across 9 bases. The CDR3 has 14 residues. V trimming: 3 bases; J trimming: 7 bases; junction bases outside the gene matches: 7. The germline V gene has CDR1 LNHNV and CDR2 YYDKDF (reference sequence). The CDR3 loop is CATSRDRGSREQYF. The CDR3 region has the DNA TGTGCCACCAGCAGGGACAGGGGAAGTAGGGAGCAGTACTTC.

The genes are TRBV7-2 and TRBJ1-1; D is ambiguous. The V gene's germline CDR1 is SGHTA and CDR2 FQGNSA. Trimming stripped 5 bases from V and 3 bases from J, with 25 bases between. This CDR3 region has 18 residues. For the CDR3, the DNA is TGTGCCAGCAGCCCCTTGGGTAGGTCATCGATGGGCGACACTGAAGCTTTCTTT. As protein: CASSPLGRSSMGDTEAFF.

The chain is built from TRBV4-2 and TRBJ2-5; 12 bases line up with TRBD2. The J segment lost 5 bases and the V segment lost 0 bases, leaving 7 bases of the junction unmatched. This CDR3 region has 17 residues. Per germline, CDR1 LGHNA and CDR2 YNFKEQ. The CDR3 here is CASSQDSSGGAWETQYF. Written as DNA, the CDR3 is TGTGCCAGCAGCCAAGATTCTAGCGGGGGGGCCTGGGAGACCCAGTACTTC.

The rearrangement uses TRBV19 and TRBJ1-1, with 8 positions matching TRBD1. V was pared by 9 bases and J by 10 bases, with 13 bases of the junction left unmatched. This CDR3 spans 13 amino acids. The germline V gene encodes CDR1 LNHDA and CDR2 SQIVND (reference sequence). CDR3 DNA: TGTGCCAGCCGGGACAGGACGGATTTCGTAGCTTTCTTT. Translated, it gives CASRDRTDFVAFF.

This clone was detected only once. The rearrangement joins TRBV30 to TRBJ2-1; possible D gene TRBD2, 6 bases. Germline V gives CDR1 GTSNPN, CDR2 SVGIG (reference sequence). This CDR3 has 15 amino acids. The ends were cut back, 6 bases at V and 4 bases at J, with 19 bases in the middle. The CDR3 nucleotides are TGTGCCTGCTTCGCCGGGACTTCCTATTACAATGAGCAGTTCTTC. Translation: CACFAGTSYYNEQFF.

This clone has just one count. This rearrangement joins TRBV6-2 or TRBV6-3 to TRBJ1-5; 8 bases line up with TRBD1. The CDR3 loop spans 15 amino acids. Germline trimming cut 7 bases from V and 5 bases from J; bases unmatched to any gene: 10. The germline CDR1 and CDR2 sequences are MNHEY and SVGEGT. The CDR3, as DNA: TGTGCCAGCAACCCTCTCCAGGGGGCGCATCAGCCCCAGCATTTT. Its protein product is CASNPLQGAHQPQHF.

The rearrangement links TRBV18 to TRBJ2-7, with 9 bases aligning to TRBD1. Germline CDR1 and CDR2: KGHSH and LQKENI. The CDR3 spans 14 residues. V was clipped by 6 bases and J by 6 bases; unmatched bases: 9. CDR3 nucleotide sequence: TGTGCCAGCTCGCCCGGGACAGGGACGGGCGAGCAGTACTTC. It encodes CASSPGTGTGEQYF.

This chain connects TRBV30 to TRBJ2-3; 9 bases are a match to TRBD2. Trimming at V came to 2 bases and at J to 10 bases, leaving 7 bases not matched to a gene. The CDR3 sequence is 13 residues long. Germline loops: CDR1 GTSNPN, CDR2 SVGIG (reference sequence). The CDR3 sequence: CAWSTLAGIAQYF. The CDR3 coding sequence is TGTGCCTGGAGTACTCTAGCGGGGATCGCGCAGTATTTT.

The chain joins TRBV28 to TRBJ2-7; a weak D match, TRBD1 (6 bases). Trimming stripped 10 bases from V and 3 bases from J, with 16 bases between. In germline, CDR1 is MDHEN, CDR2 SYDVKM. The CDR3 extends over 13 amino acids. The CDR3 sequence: CATSLGGHYEQYF. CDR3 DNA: TGTGCCACCTCGCTTGGGGGACACTACGAGCAGTACTTC.

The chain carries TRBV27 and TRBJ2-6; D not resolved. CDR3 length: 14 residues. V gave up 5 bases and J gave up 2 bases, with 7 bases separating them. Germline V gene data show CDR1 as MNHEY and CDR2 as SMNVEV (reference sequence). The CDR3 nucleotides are TGTGCCAGCAGTCCTCGGGCTGGGGCCAACGTCCTGACTTTC. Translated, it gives CASSPRAGANVLTF.

CDR3 nucleotide sequence: TGTGCCAGCAGGGGGACAGGGGGGCCACGTTCACCCCTCCACTTT. Its translation is CASRGTGGPRSPLHF. This chain uses TRBV28 with TRBJ1-6; 11 nucleotides align to TRBD1. This CDR3 has 15 amino acids. Unmatched junction bases numbered 7, after V lost 6 bases and J lost 9 bases. Germline lookup yields CDR1 MDHEN and CDR2 SYDVKM.

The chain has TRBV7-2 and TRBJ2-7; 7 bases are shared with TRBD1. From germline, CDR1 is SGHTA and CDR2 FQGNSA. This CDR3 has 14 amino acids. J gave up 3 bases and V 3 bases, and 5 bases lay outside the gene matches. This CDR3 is CASSLAGTDYEQYF. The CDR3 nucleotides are TGTGCCAGCAGCTTGGCCGGGACAGACTACGAGCAGTACTTC.

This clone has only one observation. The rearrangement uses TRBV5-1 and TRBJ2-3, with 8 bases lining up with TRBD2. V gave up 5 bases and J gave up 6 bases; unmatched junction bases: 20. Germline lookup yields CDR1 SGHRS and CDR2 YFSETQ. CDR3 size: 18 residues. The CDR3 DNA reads TGCGCCAGCAGGGAAATGCGTCTTCCGGGACTAGGAATGGATACGCAGTATTTT. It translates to CASREMRLPGLGMDTQYF. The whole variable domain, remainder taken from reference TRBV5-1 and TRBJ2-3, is KAGVTQTPRYLIKTRGQQVTLSCSPISGHRSVSWYQQTPGQGLQFLFEYFSETQRNKGNFPGRFSGRQFSNSRSEMNVSTLELGDSALYLCASREMRLPGLGMDTQYFGPGTRLTVL.

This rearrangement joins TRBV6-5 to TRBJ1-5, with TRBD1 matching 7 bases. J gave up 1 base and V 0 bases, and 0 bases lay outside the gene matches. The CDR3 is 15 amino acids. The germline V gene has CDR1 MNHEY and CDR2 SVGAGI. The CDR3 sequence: CASSYSQGSNQPQHF. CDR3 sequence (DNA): TGTGCCAGCAGTTACTCACAGGGGAGCAATCAGCCCCAGCATTTT.

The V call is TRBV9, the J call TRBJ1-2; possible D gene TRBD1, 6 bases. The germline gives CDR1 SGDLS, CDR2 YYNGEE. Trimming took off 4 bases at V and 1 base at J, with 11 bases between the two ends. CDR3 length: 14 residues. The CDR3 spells CASSPQQGNYGYTF. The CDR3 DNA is TGTGCCAGCAGCCCCCAACAGGGTAACTATGGCTACACCTTC.

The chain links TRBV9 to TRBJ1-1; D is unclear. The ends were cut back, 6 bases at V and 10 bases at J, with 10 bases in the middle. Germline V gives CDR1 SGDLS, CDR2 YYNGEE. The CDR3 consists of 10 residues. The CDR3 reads CASTGNGAFF. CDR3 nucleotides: TGTGCCAGCACCGGGAATGGAGCTTTCTTT.

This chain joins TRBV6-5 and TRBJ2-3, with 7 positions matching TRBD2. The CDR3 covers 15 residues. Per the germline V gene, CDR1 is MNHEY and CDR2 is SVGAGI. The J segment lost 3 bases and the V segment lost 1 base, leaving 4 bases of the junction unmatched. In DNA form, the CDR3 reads TGTGCCAGCAGTTACTTGGGGGGGAGGACAGATACGCAGTATTTT. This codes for CASSYLGGRTDTQYF.

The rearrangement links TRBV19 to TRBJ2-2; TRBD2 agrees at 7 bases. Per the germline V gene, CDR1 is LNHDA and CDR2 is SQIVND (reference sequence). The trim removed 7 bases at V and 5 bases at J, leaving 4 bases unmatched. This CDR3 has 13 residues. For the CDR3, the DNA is TGTGCCAGTACGACGGGAGGAACCGGGGAGCTGTTTTTT. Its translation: CASTTGGTGELFF.